The 7 T cell receptor beta chains presented below share a single source sample, sequenced in a study of blood T cell repertoires in COVID-19. Clones were read by immunoSEQ multiplex PCR, and TCRdb kept only the in-frame ones, dropping some. Among about 160,000 clones listed, about 83% were seen once. Sequences were obtained from peripheral blood. The source is a man aged 55 to 70 with acute or convalescent COVID-19.

This clone was picked up one time. The chain couples TRBV18 to TRBJ2-2; the match to TRBD2 covers 7 bases. Germline V gene sequence: CDR1 KGHSH, CDR2 LQKENI. Trimming at V came to 2 bases and at J to 6 bases, leaving 9 bases not matched to a gene. The CDR3 consists of 16 residues. DNA for the CDR3: TGTGCCAGCTCACCAGTAAAAGCGGGGTCGTCCGGGGAGCTGTTTTTT. Encoded protein: CASSPVKAGSSGELFF.

The V gene is TRBV5-1, the J gene TRBJ1-3, with 8 bases matching TRBD1. V lost 3 bases to trimming and J lost 3 bases; unmatched junction nucleotides: 8. This CDR3 is 16 amino acids long. From germline, CDR1 is SGHRS and CDR2 YFSETQ. The CDR3: CASSSGQATVGNTIYF. CDR3 DNA: TGCGCCAGCAGCTCGGGACAGGCCACCGTTGGAAACACCATATATTTT.

The chain couples TRBV7-9 to TRBJ2-1, with TRBD2 matching over 7 bases. V was clipped by 4 bases and J by 6 bases; unmatched bases: 0. The CDR3 sequence is 12 residues long. Germline V gives CDR1 SEHNR, CDR2 FQNEAQ (reference sequence). The CDR3 nucleotides read TGTGCCAGCAGCTCGGGGGGCAATGAGCAGTTCTTC. It encodes CASSSGGNEQFF.

The chain couples TRBV2 to TRBJ2-2; tentative D call: TRBD2 (6 bases). Germline V gene lookup returns CDR1 SNHLY and CDR2 FYNNEI. Deletions cut 2 bases from V and 1 base from J, with 14 bases between. This CDR3 is built from 17 residues. CDR3 region: CASSETGGALNTGELFF. The DNA for the CDR3 is TGTGCCAGCAGTGAAACAGGAGGGGCTCTGAACACCGGGGAGCTGTTTTTT.

The chain combines TRBV7-2 with TRBJ2-7; weak D call: TRBD1 (7 bases). V lost 1 base and J lost 4, with 14 bases in between. This CDR3 comprises 15 residues. In germline, CDR1 is SGHTA, CDR2 FQGNSA. For the CDR3, the DNA is TGTGCCAGCAGCTTAGGGAGGGGGCCAGAATACGAGCAGTACTTC. It translates to CASSLGRGPEYEQYF.

The J gene is TRBJ1-6, the V gene TRBV9; D gene unclear. V was pared by 1 base and J by 5 bases, with 7 bases between. Germline V lookup: CDR1 SGDLS, CDR2 YYNGEE. CDR3 length equals 14 residues. The CDR3 protein is CASSVYLDNSPLHF. In DNA, the CDR3 is TGTGCCAGCAGCGTATACCTAGATAATTCACCCCTCCACTTT.

By its share, this clone is medium-sized (0.01 to 0.1%). V gene TRBV27 combines with J gene TRBJ1-3; maybe TRBD1 (6 bases). The germline V and J ends were trimmed by 3 bases and 2 bases, with 8 bases remaining between them. The CDR3 is made up of 14 amino acids. Looked up from germline, CDR1 is MNHEY and CDR2 is SMNVEV (reference sequence). This CDR3 reads CASSFWTAGNTIYF. The CDR3, as DNA: TGTGCCAGCAGTTTTTGGACAGCTGGAAACACCATATATTTT.